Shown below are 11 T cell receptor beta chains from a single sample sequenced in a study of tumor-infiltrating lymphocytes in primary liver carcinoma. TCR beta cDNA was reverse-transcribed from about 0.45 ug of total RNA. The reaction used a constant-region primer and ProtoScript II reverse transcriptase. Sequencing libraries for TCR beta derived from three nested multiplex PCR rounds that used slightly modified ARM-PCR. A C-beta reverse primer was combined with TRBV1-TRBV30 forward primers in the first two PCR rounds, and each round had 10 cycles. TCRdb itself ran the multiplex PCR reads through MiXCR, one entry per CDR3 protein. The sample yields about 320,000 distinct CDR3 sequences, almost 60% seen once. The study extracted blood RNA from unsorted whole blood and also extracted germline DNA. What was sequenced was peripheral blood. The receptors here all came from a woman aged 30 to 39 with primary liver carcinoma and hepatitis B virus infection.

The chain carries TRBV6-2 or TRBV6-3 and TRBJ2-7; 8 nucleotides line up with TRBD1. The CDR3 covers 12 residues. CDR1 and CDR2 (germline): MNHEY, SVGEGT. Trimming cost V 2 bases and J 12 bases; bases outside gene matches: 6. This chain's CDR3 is CASSYTYRGMYF. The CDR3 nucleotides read TGTGCCAGCAGTTACACCTACAGGGGGATGTACTTC.

For the CDR3, the DNA is TGTGCCAGCAGCTTCCCCGGGAGAACAGATACGCAGTATTTT. Protein sequence: CASSFPGRTDTQYF. The chain carries TRBV13 and TRBJ2-3, with a tentative D call TRBD2 (6 bases). The V and J ends lost 3 bases and 3 bases respectively, with 10 bases between them. Germline V CDR1 and CDR2: PRHDT, FYEKMQ (reference sequence). CDR3 length equals 14 residues.

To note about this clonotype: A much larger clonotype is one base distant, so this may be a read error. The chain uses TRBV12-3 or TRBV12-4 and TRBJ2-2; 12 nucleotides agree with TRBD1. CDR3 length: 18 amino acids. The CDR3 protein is CANSLEGQGALNTGELFF. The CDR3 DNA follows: TGTGCCAACAGTTTAGAGGGACAGGGGGCCCTTAACACCGGGGAGCTGTTTTTT.

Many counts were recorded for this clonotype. The CDR3 protein is CASSQDWGVAGAEETQYF. CDR3 DNA sequence: TGTGCCAGCAGCCAAGATTGGGGAGTAGCGGGAGCCGAGGAGACCCAGTACTTC. The chain links TRBV4-2 to TRBJ2-5, with 9 bases matching TRBD2. The CDR3 runs 18 residues. V lost 0 bases to trimming and J lost 5 bases; unmatched junction nucleotides: 13. The germline V gene has CDR1 LGHNA and CDR2 YNFKEQ.

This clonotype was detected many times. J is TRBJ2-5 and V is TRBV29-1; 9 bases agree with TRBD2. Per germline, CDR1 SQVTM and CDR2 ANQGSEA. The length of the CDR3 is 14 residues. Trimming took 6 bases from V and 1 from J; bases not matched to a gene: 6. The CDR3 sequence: CSVVAGDRQETQYF. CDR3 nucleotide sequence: TGCAGCGTAGTAGCGGGAGACCGCCAAGAGACCCAGTACTTC.

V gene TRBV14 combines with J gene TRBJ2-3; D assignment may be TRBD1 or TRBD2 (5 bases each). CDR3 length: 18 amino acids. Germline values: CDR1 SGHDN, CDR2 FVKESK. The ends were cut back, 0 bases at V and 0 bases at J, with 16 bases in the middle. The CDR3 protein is CASSQEGDQRLSTDTQYF. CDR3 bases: TGTGCCAGCAGCCAAGAGGGGGATCAGAGACTGAGCACAGATACGCAGTATTTT.

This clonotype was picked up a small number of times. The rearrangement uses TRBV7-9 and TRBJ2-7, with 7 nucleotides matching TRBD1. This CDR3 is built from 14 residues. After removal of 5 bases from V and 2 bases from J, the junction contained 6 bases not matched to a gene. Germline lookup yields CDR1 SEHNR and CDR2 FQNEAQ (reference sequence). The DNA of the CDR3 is TGTGCCAGCAGCATGACAGGGATTCCCTACGAGCAGTACTTC. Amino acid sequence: CASSMTGIPYEQYF.

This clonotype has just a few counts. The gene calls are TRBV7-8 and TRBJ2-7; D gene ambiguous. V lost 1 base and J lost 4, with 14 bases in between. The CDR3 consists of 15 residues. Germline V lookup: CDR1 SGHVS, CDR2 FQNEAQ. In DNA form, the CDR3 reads TGTGCCAGCAGCTTAGGGACGGCGTTGGGGTACGAGCAGTACTTC. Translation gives CASSLGTALGYEQYF.

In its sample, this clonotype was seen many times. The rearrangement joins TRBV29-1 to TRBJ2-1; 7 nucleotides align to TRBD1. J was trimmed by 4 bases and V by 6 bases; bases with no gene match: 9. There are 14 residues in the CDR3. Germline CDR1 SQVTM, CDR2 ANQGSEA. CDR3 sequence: CSVNRDRVYNEQFF. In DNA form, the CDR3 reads TGCAGCGTGAACCGGGACAGAGTATACAATGAGCAGTTCTTC.

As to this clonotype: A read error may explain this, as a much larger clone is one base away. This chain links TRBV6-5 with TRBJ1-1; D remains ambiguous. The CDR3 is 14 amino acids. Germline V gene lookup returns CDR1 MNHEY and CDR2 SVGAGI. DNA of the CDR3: TGTGCCAGCAGCCGAGTAGCCGGGAACACTGAAGCTTCCTTT. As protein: CASSRVAGNTEASF.

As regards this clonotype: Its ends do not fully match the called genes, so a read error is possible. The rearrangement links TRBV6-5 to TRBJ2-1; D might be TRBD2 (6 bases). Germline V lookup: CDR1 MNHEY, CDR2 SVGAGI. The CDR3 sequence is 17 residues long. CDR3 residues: CASSTTLRDSTHNEQLF. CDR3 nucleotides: TGTGCCAGCAGCACCACCCTCCGGGACTCGACACACAATGAGCAGCTCTTC.